This is a list of T cell receptor beta chains from one sample in a study of technical replicates of blood from a handful of donors. The table came from immunoSEQ multiplex PCR; TCRdb's copy has only in-frame clones and leaves some out. The sample has about 88,000 clones; 85% to 95% are singletons. The sequenced sample was T cells isolated from PBMCs. The receptors come from a human donor in good health. Each CDR3 is given with its conserved first and last residue. The order of the fields is V gene, D gene, J gene, clone size, CDR3 DNA, CDR3 protein. D genes are given only for firm matches. A clone size is listed for some rows: how often the clone was seen (once, few, many), or a class if it is expanded.

v_gene: TRBV11-2; d_gene: TRBD2; j_gene: TRBJ2-3; abundance: -; CDR3nt: TGTGCCAGCAGCTTAGGGTCGGGGGGTCGTCCCCTGGGGGATACGCAGTATTTT; CDR3aa: CASSLGSGGRPLGDTQYF
v_gene: TRBV19; d_gene: -; j_gene: TRBJ1-5; abundance: -; CDR3nt: TGTGCCAGTAGTATTGGTTCACAAGATCAGCCCCAGCATTTT; CDR3aa: CASSIGSQDQPQHF
v_gene: TRBV11-2; d_gene: -; j_gene: TRBJ2-5; abundance: -; CDR3nt: TGTGCCAGCAGCTTAGTCGCTGAGCGGGCGAGGGGAGAGACCCAGTACTTC; CDR3aa: CASSLVAERARGETQYF
v_gene: TRBV20-1; d_gene: -; j_gene: TRBJ1-2; abundance: -; CDR3nt: TGCAGTGGAATCTCTCACGGTGGCTACACCTTC; CDR3aa: CSGISHGGYTF
v_gene: TRBV9; d_gene: TRBD1; j_gene: TRBJ2-3; abundance: -; CDR3nt: TGTGCCAGCAGCGTGAGGGGGACAGGGGCCACAGATACGCAGTATTTT; CDR3aa: CASSVRGTGATDTQYF
v_gene: TRBV28; d_gene: -; j_gene: TRBJ2-1; abundance: -; CDR3nt: TGTGCCAGCAGTTTATCCGCTACCTACAATGAGCAGTTCTTC; CDR3aa: CASSLSATYNEQFF
v_gene: TRBV10-1; d_gene: -; j_gene: TRBJ2-7; abundance: few; CDR3nt: TGCGCCAGCAGTGTAAGGACTAATCGAGGGTACGAGCAGTACTTC; CDR3aa: CASSVRTNRGYEQYF
v_gene: TRBV7-2; d_gene: -; j_gene: TRBJ1-2; abundance: -; CDR3nt: TGTGCCAGCAGCTTAACTTCGCAGGGCTATGGCTACACCTTC; CDR3aa: CASSLTSQGYGYTF
v_gene: TRBV18; d_gene: -; j_gene: TRBJ1-3; abundance: -; CDR3nt: TGTGCCAGCTCACCCGACCGGGGGGCCATATATTTT; CDR3aa: CASSPDRGAIYF
v_gene: TRBV6-1; d_gene: -; j_gene: TRBJ2-1; abundance: once; CDR3nt: TGTGCCAGCAGTGCAACGGGACTTCCCTACAATGAGCAGTTCTTC; CDR3aa: CASSATGLPYNEQFF
v_gene: TRBV14; d_gene: TRBD1; j_gene: TRBJ2-7; abundance: -; CDR3nt: TGTGCCAGCAGCCGCAACACCGGGACAGGGTTGTACGAGCAGTACTTC; CDR3aa: CASSRNTGTGLYEQYF
v_gene: TRBV18; d_gene: -; j_gene: TRBJ2-4; abundance: -; CDR3nt: TGTGCCAGCTCACCCTTCCAGGGCGTGGCCAAAAACATTCAGTACTTC; CDR3aa: CASSPFQGVAKNIQYF
v_gene: TRBV7-9; d_gene: -; j_gene: TRBJ1-5; abundance: few; CDR3nt: TGTGCCAGCAGCTTAAGCAGGGACAATCAGCCCCAGCATTTT; CDR3aa: CASSLSRDNQPQHF
v_gene: TRBV21-1; d_gene: -; j_gene: TRBJ1-6; abundance: -; CDR3nt: TGTGCCAGCAGCAAAGAACGAACAGGGGGTACTTCACCCCTCCACTTT; CDR3aa: CASSKERTGGTSPLHF
v_gene: TRBV28; d_gene: -; j_gene: TRBJ2-3; abundance: -; CDR3nt: TGTGCCAGCAGTTTTGGTAGGGGATCGGGCACAGATACGCAGTATTTT; CDR3aa: CASSFGRGSGTDTQYF
v_gene: TRBV30; d_gene: -; j_gene: TRBJ1-1; abundance: -; CDR3nt: TGTGCCTGGAGAGAATCGGGGGTGAACACTGAAGCTTTCTTT; CDR3aa: CAWRESGVNTEAFF
v_gene: TRBV15; d_gene: TRBD2; j_gene: TRBJ2-3; abundance: -; CDR3nt: TGTGCCACCAGCAGAGGGTCTCTGCGGGAGGGCCTGGATACGCAGTATTTT; CDR3aa: CATSRGSLREGLDTQYF
v_gene: TRBV28; d_gene: TRBD1; j_gene: TRBJ1-1; abundance: -; CDR3nt: TGTGCCAGCAGTCGATTCCTACAGGGGGCTGGTGAAGCTTTCTTT; CDR3aa: CASSRFLQGAGEAFF
v_gene: TRBV19; d_gene: -; j_gene: TRBJ2-2; abundance: -; CDR3nt: TGTGCCAGTAGTATGCAGGGAATGACCGGGGAGCTGTTTTTT; CDR3aa: CASSMQGMTGELFF
v_gene: TRBV7-3; d_gene: -; j_gene: TRBJ2-2; abundance: once; CDR3nt: TGTGCCAGCAGCGCCAGCGGTTTCGGGGAGCTGTTTTTT; CDR3aa: CASSASGFGELFF
v_gene: TRBV10-1; d_gene: -; j_gene: TRBJ2-3; abundance: -; CDR3nt: TGCGCCAGCAGTGACCTCTATGAAACAGATACGCAGTATTTT; CDR3aa: CASSDLYETDTQYF
v_gene: TRBV9; d_gene: -; j_gene: TRBJ2-3; abundance: -; CDR3nt: TGTGCCAGCAGCGTGCAGGGTCTAAGGGATACGCAGTATTTT; CDR3aa: CASSVQGLRDTQYF
v_gene: TRBV28; d_gene: TRBD1; j_gene: TRBJ1-2; abundance: -; CDR3nt: TGTGCCATCCGGGACAGGGGTCAAGTTGGCTATGGCTACACCTTC; CDR3aa: CAIRDRGQVGYGYTF
v_gene: TRBV5-1; d_gene: -; j_gene: TRBJ2-7; abundance: -; CDR3nt: TGCGCCAGCAGCTTGGCGGCAGGGGGGAACTCCTACGAGCAGTACTTC; CDR3aa: CASSLAAGGNSYEQYF
v_gene: TRBV7-9; d_gene: TRBD1; j_gene: TRBJ1-2; abundance: -; CDR3nt: TGTGCCAGCAGCTTATCCACAGGGGTACATTACTATGGCTACACCTTC; CDR3aa: CASSLSTGVHYYGYTF
v_gene: TRBV27; d_gene: -; j_gene: TRBJ2-1; abundance: -; CDR3nt: TGTGCCAGCAGTTTATTCTGGGGGGATGAGCAGTTCTTC; CDR3aa: CASSLFWGDEQFF
v_gene: TRBV7-9; d_gene: TRBD1; j_gene: TRBJ1-2; abundance: few; CDR3nt: TGTGCCAGCAGCCCTACCCTACAGGGGGAAATCGATGGCTACACCTTC; CDR3aa: CASSPTLQGEIDGYTF
v_gene: TRBV7-9; d_gene: -; j_gene: TRBJ2-5; abundance: once; CDR3nt: TGTGCCAGCAGCTTAGCGCGTCCCCTAGAAAGTCAGGAGACCCAGTACTTC; CDR3aa: CASSLARPLESQETQYF
v_gene: TRBV6-5; d_gene: TRBD1; j_gene: TRBJ2-7; abundance: -; CDR3nt: TGTGCCAGCAGTCAAATTACAGGGGGCCGCTACGAGCAGTACTTC; CDR3aa: CASSQITGGRYEQYF
v_gene: TRBV18; d_gene: -; j_gene: TRBJ2-7; abundance: -; CDR3nt: TGTGCCAGCTCACCACTGGAGACCTACGAGCAGTACTTC; CDR3aa: CASSPLETYEQYF
v_gene: TRBV4-1; d_gene: -; j_gene: TRBJ1-2; abundance: once; CDR3nt: TGCGCCAGCAGCCAAGGAGGGGGGGGCGCCTTCTATGGCTACACCTTC; CDR3aa: CASSQGGGGAFYGYTF
v_gene: TRBV6-4; d_gene: TRBD1; j_gene: TRBJ2-2; abundance: -; CDR3nt: TGTGCCAGCAGTGACCCCGGACAGGGAAACACCGGGGAGCTGTTTTTT; CDR3aa: CASSDPGQGNTGELFF
v_gene: TRBV6-1; d_gene: TRBD2; j_gene: TRBJ2-7; abundance: once; CDR3nt: TGTGCCAGCAGTGAAGGGCTGGCGGGAGGGCGCTACGAGCAGTACTTC; CDR3aa: CASSEGLAGGRYEQYF
v_gene: TRBV9; d_gene: -; j_gene: TRBJ2-3; abundance: -; CDR3nt: TGTGCCAGCAGCCCCACTAGGAGCACAGATACGCAGTATTTT; CDR3aa: CASSPTRSTDTQYF
v_gene: TRBV4-1; d_gene: -; j_gene: TRBJ1-2; abundance: -; CDR3nt: TGCGCCAGCAGCCAAGAGGGGGGCTATGGCTACACCTTC; CDR3aa: CASSQEGGYGYTF
v_gene: TRBV7-9; d_gene: -; j_gene: TRBJ1-5; abundance: -; CDR3nt: TGTGCCAGCAGCTTAGGCCCCCAGGCCGGAAATCAGCCCCAGCATTTT; CDR3aa: CASSLGPQAGNQPQHF
v_gene: TRBV5-1; d_gene: -; j_gene: TRBJ2-3; abundance: -; CDR3nt: TGCGCCAGCAGCCTTGATATTCCGGGGGATACGCAGTATTTT; CDR3aa: CASSLDIPGDTQYF
v_gene: TRBV25-1; d_gene: -; j_gene: TRBJ1-5; abundance: -; CDR3nt: TGTGCCAGCAGTGACAGGGGAGACCAGCCCCAGCATTTT; CDR3aa: CASSDRGDQPQHF
v_gene: TRBV6-5; d_gene: -; j_gene: TRBJ2-1; abundance: -; CDR3nt: TGTGCCAGCAGCCAGGGACACCATAATGAGCAGTTCTTC; CDR3aa: CASSQGHHNEQFF
v_gene: TRBV19; d_gene: -; j_gene: TRBJ1-2; abundance: -; CDR3nt: TGTGCCAGTAGTCCCGCCTTTTCGGGCTATGGCTACACCTTC; CDR3aa: CASSPAFSGYGYTF
v_gene: TRBV5-8; d_gene: -; j_gene: TRBJ2-7; abundance: -; CDR3nt: TGTGCCAGCAGCTTGGCCAGCTCCTACGAGCAGTACTTC; CDR3aa: CASSLASSYEQYF
v_gene: TRBV5-4; d_gene: TRBD2; j_gene: TRBJ2-7; abundance: -; CDR3nt: TGTGCCAGCAGCCCTATAGGGAAGCGGGAGACCTACGAGCAGTACTTC; CDR3aa: CASSPIGKRETYEQYF
v_gene: TRBV2; d_gene: -; j_gene: TRBJ2-1; abundance: -; CDR3nt: TGTGCCAGCAGTGACATCAGCTCCTACAATGAGCAGTTCTTC; CDR3aa: CASSDISSYNEQFF
v_gene: TRBV19; d_gene: TRBD1; j_gene: TRBJ1-5; abundance: -; CDR3nt: TGTGCCAGTAGTACAGGGACAGGGGGAATCTATCAGCCCCAGCATTTT; CDR3aa: CASSTGTGGIYQPQHF
v_gene: TRBV4-1; d_gene: -; j_gene: TRBJ2-3; abundance: -; CDR3nt: TGCGCCAGCAGCCAACTGGGGGCGATGGTTTCAGATACGCAGTATTTT; CDR3aa: CASSQLGAMVSDTQYF
v_gene: TRBV25-1; d_gene: TRBD2; j_gene: TRBJ2-3; abundance: -; CDR3nt: TGTGCCAGCAGTGAAAAGAGCGGGGGGGTAGATACGCAGTATTTT; CDR3aa: CASSEKSGGVDTQYF
v_gene: TRBV27; d_gene: TRBD2; j_gene: TRBJ2-7; abundance: -; CDR3nt: TGTGCCAGCAACCCAAGTGGGTGGCGGGAGGGTGGCTACGAGCAGTACTTC; CDR3aa: CASNPSGWREGGYEQYF
v_gene: TRBV11-2; d_gene: -; j_gene: TRBJ2-1; abundance: -; CDR3nt: TGTGCCAGCAGCCCTGGACTGATAAATGAGCAGTTCTTC; CDR3aa: CASSPGLINEQFF
v_gene: TRBV10-3; d_gene: TRBD1; j_gene: TRBJ2-3; abundance: -; CDR3nt: TGTGCCATCAGTAAACGGACAGGGGGCACAGATACGCAGTATTTT; CDR3aa: CAISKRTGGTDTQYF
v_gene: TRBV9; d_gene: -; j_gene: TRBJ1-1; abundance: -; CDR3nt: TGTGCCAGCAGCGTCTTGGTAGGGGGAGGGACTGAAGCTTTCTTT; CDR3aa: CASSVLVGGGTEAFF